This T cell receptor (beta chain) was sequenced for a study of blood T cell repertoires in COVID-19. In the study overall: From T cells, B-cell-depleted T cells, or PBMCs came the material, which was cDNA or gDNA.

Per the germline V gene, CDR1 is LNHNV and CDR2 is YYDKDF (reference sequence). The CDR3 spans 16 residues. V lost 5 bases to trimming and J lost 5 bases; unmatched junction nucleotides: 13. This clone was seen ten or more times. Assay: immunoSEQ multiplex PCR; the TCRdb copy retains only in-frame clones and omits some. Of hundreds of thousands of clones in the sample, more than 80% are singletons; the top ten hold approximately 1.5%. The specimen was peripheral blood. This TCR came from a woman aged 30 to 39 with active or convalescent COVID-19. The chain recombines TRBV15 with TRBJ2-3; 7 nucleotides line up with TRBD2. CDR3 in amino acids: CATSPSRGDLVDTQYF. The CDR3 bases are TGTGCCACCAGCCCGTCCCGGGGGGACTTAGTAGATACGCAGTATTTT.